The 8 T cell receptor beta chains presented below share a single source sample, sequenced in a study of T-cell memory formation after mild COVID-19. TCRdb fed the 5' RACE reads into MiXCR, producing one record per CDR3 protein. Altogether about 560,000 distinct CDR3 sequences are present, 15% to 20% being singletons, with the ten largest covering less than 10%. Sample: PBMCs or a T cell subset sorted from them (not recorded which). These receptors all stem from an adult woman who had mild COVID-19 (a few samples of this study predate the infection). Cell type and time point are not known.

The gene calls are TRBV12-3 or TRBV12-4 and TRBJ2-6; a weak D match, TRBD2 (5 bases). V was pared by 8 bases and J by 0 bases, with 23 bases between. The CDR3 runs to 19 residues. CDR3 in DNA: TGTGCCAGCTCCCCGGGTGCAGCGGCGCTTAGCTCTGGGGCCAACGTCCTGACTTTC. This translates into CASSPGAAALSSGANVLTF.

This clonotype was seen a single time. The genes are TRBV12-3 or TRBV12-4 and TRBJ2-5; D unclear. The CDR3 contains 13 residues. The V end was cut by 5 bases, the J end by 3 bases, with 10 bases between. The chain's CDR3 is CASSATDKETQYF. In DNA, the CDR3 is TGTGCCAGCAGTGCCACAGATAAAGAGACCCAGTACTTC.

This clonotype was seen a few times. V is TRBV13 and J is TRBJ1-1; D not certain. The ends were cut back, 5 bases at V and 2 bases at J, with 12 bases in the middle. Germline values: CDR1 PRHDT, CDR2 FYEKMQ (reference sequence). This CDR3 is built from 14 residues. The CDR3 protein is CASSPGWGNTEAFF. Written as DNA, the CDR3 is TGTGCCAGCAGCCCTGGCTGGGGTAACACTGAAGCTTTCTTT.

In its sample, this clonotype was seen a few times. The V call is TRBV30, the J call TRBJ2-7; possible D gene TRBD1, 8 bases. In germline, CDR1 is GTSNPN, CDR2 SVGIG (reference sequence). Trimming pared 8 bases from V and 7 bases from J, leaving 30 bases between. This CDR3 is built from 16 residues. The CDR3 sequence: CAGGGSAGQAKLEQYF. The CDR3 region has the DNA TGTGCCGGGGGGGGATCAGCGGGACAGGCCAAGTTGGAGCAGTACTTC.

This clonotype was counted only a few times. The CDR3 DNA is TGTGCCAGCAGTGAGAGGACAGGGGTCTACGAGCAGTACTTC. Translation gives CASSERTGVYEQYF. This chain links TRBV2 with TRBJ2-7; 9 positions agree with TRBD1. CDR1 and CDR2 from the germline V gene are SNHLY and FYNNEI. The J segment lost 3 bases and the V segment lost 3 bases, leaving 3 bases of the junction unmatched. This CDR3 has 14 residues.

This clonotype has more than one count but fewer than ten. The J gene is TRBJ2-1, the V gene TRBV12-3 or TRBV12-4; D is unresolved. The V end lost 5 bases, the J end lost 0 bases, and 8 bases lay between the germline ends. The CDR3 loop spans 14 amino acids. DNA of the CDR3: TGTGCCAGCAGTCCCGATTACTCCTACAATGAGCAGTTCTTC. Amino acid sequence: CASSPDYSYNEQFF.

This chain joins TRBV15 and TRBJ1-1; D is unclear. CDR3 length equals 14 residues. Germline values: CDR1 LNHNV, CDR2 YYDKDF (reference sequence). Trimming left V 1 base short and J 7 bases short, with 13 bases between. CDR3 loop: CATSRAGSKVEAFF. In DNA, the CDR3 is TGTGCCACCAGCAGAGCCGGGTCGAAGGTTGAAGCTTTCTTT.

This clonotype was observed a few times. This chain joins TRBV7-9 and TRBJ2-7; 11 positions match TRBD2. Trimming took 1 base from V and 6 from J; bases not matched to a gene: 8. Germline CDR1 and CDR2: SEHNR and FQNEAQ (reference sequence). The length of the CDR3 is 16 residues. Here the CDR3 reads CASSLVGTSGPSEQYF. In DNA, the CDR3 is TGTGCCAGCAGCTTAGTGGGGACTAGCGGCCCCAGCGAGCAGTACTTC.